This record concerns one T cell receptor (beta chain) sequence. Its recognized antigen is unknown. The input lacks base qualities; no much larger clone sits a single base away. The data originate from a study of blood T cell repertoires in COVID-19 (dated by TCRdb to the early 2020s). Regarding the study in general: The collaborator samples originated in the United States, Italy and Spain and spanned the acute and convalescent phases of COVID-19. The repertoires were released in a freely available public database meant as a resource for research on the immune response to SARS-CoV-2. The samples were drawn from two sources: the first 160 participants of the ongoing ImmuneRACE study, and about 1,300 subjects contributed by 6 global collaborators. The material from the prospective study consisted of cDNA or gDNA derived from T cells, B-cell-depleted T cells, or PBMCs. Where available, HLA class I and class II types were obtained from metadata supplied by the sample provider rather than from assay-based typing. Nearly every sample came with metadata listing a de-identified subject ID, COVID-19 status, age in years and sex. Subjects who had been exposed to COVID-19, were actively infected with it, or had recovered from it provided the deeply sampled blood TCRbeta repertoires that made up the dataset. Results and caveats for the whole study, not just this receptor: How much clinical and demographic metadata was included differed by source and by participant, and the metadata was provided uncurated.

In Seattle, one collaborating source enrolled patients while the infection was active and tracked those patients longitudinally over the course of disease. Each collaborating institution followed its own protocols to collect whole blood in K2EDTA tubes. Collaborator samples were shipped for TCRbeta analysis as frozen whole blood, isolated PBMCs, or DNA extracted from either sample type. TCRbeta CDR3 regions were amplified from genomic DNA by means of the immunoSEQ Assay, a bias-controlled multiplex PCR. As for the authors' bioinformatics: The number of nucleated cells in each sample was estimated by amplification of reference gene primers within the assay. Sequence reads were collapsed and filtered to measure the absolute abundance of every unique TCRbeta CDR3 rearrangement. Productive Simpson clonality was computed per sample as the square root of Simpson's diversity index over productive rearrangements. The table was pulled from immuneACCESS by TCRdb, which kept in-frame rearrangements only. Such tables lose some clones; where checked, under half of the loss comes from unresolved V genes, and the rest has no known cause. V and J calls and clone size come straight from that table; D and trimming were deduced from the DNA. The sample profile shows 110,000 to 150,000 clones; more than 75% of them were found once. Clones ranked in the top ten supply just under 5% of the sample.

Spanning cysteine to phenylalanine, the CDR3 consists of 14 amino acids. Of all the DNA, just the CDR3 is kept, 42 bases in frame from base 1. Relative to germline, V is 0 bases shorter and J is 2 bases shorter, with 7 bases between their ends. Taken from the germline V gene (reference sequence), the CDR1 and CDR2 loops are MNHEY and SMNVEV. The sequenced sample was peripheral blood. Recombination linked TRBV27 to TRBJ1-1; the D gene is perhaps TRBD1, from 5 matching bases. This receptor was obtained from a woman in her 70s with COVID-19, enrolled during active disease. The CDR3 amino acid sequence is: CASSLSGRNTEAFF. The sequence in DNA is TGTGCCAGCAGTTTATCGGGGCGAAACACTGAAGCTTTCTTT.